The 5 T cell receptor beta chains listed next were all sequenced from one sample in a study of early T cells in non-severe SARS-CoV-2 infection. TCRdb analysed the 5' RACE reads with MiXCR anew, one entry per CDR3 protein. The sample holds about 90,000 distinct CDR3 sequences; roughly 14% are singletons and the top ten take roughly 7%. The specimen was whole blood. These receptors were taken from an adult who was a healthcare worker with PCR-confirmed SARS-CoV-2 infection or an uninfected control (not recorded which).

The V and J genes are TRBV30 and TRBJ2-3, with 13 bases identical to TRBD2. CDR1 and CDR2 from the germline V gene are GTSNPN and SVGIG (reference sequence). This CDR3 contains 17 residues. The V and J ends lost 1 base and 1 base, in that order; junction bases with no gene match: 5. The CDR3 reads CAWSAPLAGGRTDTQYF. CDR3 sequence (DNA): TGTGCCTGGAGTGCCCCACTAGCGGGAGGGCGCACAGATACGCAGTATTTT. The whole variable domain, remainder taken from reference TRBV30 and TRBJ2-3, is SQTIHQWPATLVQPVGSPLSLECTVEGTSNPNLYWYRQAAGRGLQLLFYSVGIGQISSEVPQNLSASRPQDRQFILSSKKLLLSDSGFYLCAWSAPLAGGRTDTQYFGPGTRLTVL.

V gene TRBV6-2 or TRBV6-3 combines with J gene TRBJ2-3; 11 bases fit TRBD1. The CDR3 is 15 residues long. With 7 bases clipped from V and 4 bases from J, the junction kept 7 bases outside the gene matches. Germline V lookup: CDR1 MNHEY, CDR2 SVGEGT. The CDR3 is CASTPWGQGADTQYF. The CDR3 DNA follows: TGTGCCAGCACCCCCTGGGGACAGGGGGCAGATACGCAGTATTTT.

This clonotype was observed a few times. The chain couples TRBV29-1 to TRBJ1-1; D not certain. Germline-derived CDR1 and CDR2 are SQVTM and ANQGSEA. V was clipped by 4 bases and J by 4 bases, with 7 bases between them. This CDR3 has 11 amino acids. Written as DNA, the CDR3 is TGCAGCGTTGCAGTTAGCACTGAAGCTTTCTTT. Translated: CSVAVSTEAFF. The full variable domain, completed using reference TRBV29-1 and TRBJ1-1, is SAVISQKPSRDICQRGTSLTIQCQVDSQVTMMFWYRQQPGQSLTLIATANQGSEATYESGFVIDKFPISRPNLTFSTLTVSNMSPEDSSIYLCSVAVSTEAFFGQGTRLTVV.

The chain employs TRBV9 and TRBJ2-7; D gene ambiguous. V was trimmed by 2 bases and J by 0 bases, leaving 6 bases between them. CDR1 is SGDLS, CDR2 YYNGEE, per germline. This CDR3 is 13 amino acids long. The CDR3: CASSVQPSYEQYF. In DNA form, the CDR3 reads TGTGCCAGCAGCGTCCAACCCTCCTACGAGCAGTACTTC.

Written as DNA, the CDR3 is TGCAGCGTTGTGGGGAACACTGAAGCTTTCTTT. Encoded protein: CSVVGNTEAFF. The gene calls are TRBV29-1 and TRBJ1-1, with D unresolved. The CDR3 is 11 amino acids. Trimming stripped 4 bases from V and 1 base from J, with 4 bases between. CDR1 is SQVTM, CDR2 ANQGSEA, per germline.